This T cell receptor (beta chain) is drawn from a study of cytomegalovirus exposure and HLA in healthy donors. The CDR3 runs 14 residues. With 5 bases clipped from V and 6 bases from J, the junction kept 7 bases outside the gene matches. Germline V gene sequence: CDR1 SEHNR, CDR2 FQNEAQ (reference sequence). This clone was recorded once. The PCR ran on 60 Vbeta and 13 Jbeta primers. Sequenced by immunoSEQ multiplex PCR; TCRdb stores in-frame clones only, minus some. Of 200,000 to 250,000 clones detected, 76% appear once; the ten largest clones hold about 0.63%. The chain combines TRBV7-9 with TRBJ2-7, with 10 bases matching TRBD1. The sequenced sample consisted of PBMCs. The clonotype originates from a man younger than 30 in good health and CMV-seronegative. CDR3 region: CASSKPGTGVEQYF. In nucleotides, the CDR3 is TGTGCCAGCAGCAAGCCGGGGACAGGGGTCGAGCAGTACTTC. The whole variable domain, filled in from reference TRBV7-9 and TRBJ2-7, reads DTGVSQNPRHKITKRGQNVTFRCDPISEHNRLYWYRQTLGQGPEFLTYFQNEAQLEKSRLLSDRFSAERPKGSFSTLEIQRTEQGDSAMYLCASSKPGTGVEQYFGPGTRLTVT.